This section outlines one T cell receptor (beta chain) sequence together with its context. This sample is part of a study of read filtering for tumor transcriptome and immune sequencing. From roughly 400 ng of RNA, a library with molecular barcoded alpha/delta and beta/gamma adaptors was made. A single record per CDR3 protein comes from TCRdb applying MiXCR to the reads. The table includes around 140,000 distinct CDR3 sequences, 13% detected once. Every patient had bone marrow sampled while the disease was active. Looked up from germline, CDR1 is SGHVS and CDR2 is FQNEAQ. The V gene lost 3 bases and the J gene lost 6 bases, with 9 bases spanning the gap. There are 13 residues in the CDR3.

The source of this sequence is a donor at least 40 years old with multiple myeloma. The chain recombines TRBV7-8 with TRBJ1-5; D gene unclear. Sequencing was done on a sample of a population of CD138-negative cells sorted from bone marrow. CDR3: CASSLGSVQPQHF. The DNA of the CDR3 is TGTGCCAGCAGCTTGGGGTCAGTTCAGCCCCAGCATTTT.